This T cell receptor beta chain is from a study of shared clonotypes between healthy human individuals. The length of the CDR3 is 13 residues. The V and J ends lost 0 bases and 15 bases respectively, with 16 bases between them. Germline-derived CDR1 and CDR2 are SGHRS and YFSETQ. Sequenced by immunoSEQ multiplex PCR; TCRdb stores in-frame clones only, minus some. The sample contains approximately 2.3 million clones, 85% to 95% of which appear only once. Concerning this clone itself: Its antigen is not identified.

General study findings and limits: Despite large depth, sorted-subset datasets appeared incompletely sequenced. Clonotypes not shared had lower generation probabilities than those common to all four donors.

Material: naive CD4+ T cells from PBMCs. The sample's subset: CD45RA+ positively selected. The TCR comes from a man aged 18 to 35 in good health. Some clones in this sample may be carry-over from other donors' samples. This chain links TRBV5-1 with TRBJ2-1; tentative D call: TRBD1 (5 bases). Here the CDR3 reads CASSLEQASTPFF. The CDR3 bases are TGCGCCAGCAGCTTGGAACAGGCTTCTACCCCGTTCTTC.